These 3 T cell receptor beta chains were all obtained from the same sample, sequenced in a study of long-term antiretroviral therapy in people with HIV (dated by TCRdb to 2021 to 2024). The immunoSEQ hsTCRB v3.0 assay was used at survey level resolution to sequence the TRB variable region. Entries here come from immuneACCESS through TCRdb and include only in-frame sequences with V and J called. Some clones fail to appear in such tables; in the studies checked, an unresolved V gene covers under half of the shortfall, and the cause of the remainder is unknown. The sample table lists roughly 20,000 clones, less than 85% of them with a count of one. Approximately 12% of the sample is held by the ten biggest clonotypes. The specimen was unsorted PBMCs, collected 0.2 years after starting antiretroviral therapy. Receptors were obtained from a woman in her 40s with HIV.

This chain joins TRBV27 and TRBJ2-2; TRBD1 matches 10 bases. With V trimmed by 6 bases and J by 6 bases, 10 bases remained unmatched. The CDR3 loop spans 16 amino acids. Germline V CDR1 and CDR2: MNHEY, SMNVEV (reference sequence). The CDR3 coding sequence is TGTGCCAGCAGACTAGGGACAGGGGTATCGTCCGGGGAGCTGTTTTTT. This codes for CASRLGTGVSSGELFF.

The rearrangement joins TRBV7-9 to TRBJ1-2; TRBD1 is a possible D gene (6 bases). Germline-derived CDR1 and CDR2 are SEHNR and FQNEAQ (reference sequence). The CDR3 has 18 amino acids. Trimming took 1 base from V and 7 from J, leaving 25 bases between them. The DNA of the CDR3 is TGTGCCAGCAGCTTAGAGCCCCTGACAGGATCCACTTCTATTGGCTACACCTTC. Protein: CASSLEPLTGSTSIGYTF.

This clone was seen once. V usage is TRBV5-5 and J usage is TRBJ2-7, with D possibly called TRBD1 or TRBD2 (5 bases each). V was cut by 6 bases and J by 0 bases, with 16 bases left in between. The CDR3 length is 15 residues. From germline, CDR1 is SGHKS and CDR2 YYEKEE (reference sequence). The CDR3 coding sequence is TGTGCCAGCACCCGCACCCCGGGGCCCTCCTACGAGCAGTACTTC. Protein: CASTRTPGPSYEQYF.